One and the same sample provided the 18 T cell receptor beta chains below, sequenced in a study of blood T cell repertoires in COVID-19. Profiled with immunoSEQ multiplex PCR; TCRdb holds only in-frame clones, not every one. This sample carries about 280,000 clones, 90% of them seen once, and the ten largest clones take approximately 4%. The sample consisted of PBMCs or T cells enriched from blood (not recorded which). Every receptor here comes from a woman aged 25 to 39 with acute COVID-19.

This chain connects TRBV12-3 or TRBV12-4 to TRBJ2-3, with 7 bases matching TRBD1. The CDR3 consists of 13 residues. Trimming removed 5 bases from V and 7 bases from J; junction bases left unmatched: 6. DNA of the CDR3: TGTGCCAGCAGTGGGGGACAGTACCATACGCAGTATTTT. As protein: CASSGGQYHTQYF.

This chain connects TRBV9 to TRBJ2-5; a weak D match, TRBD2 (6 bases). Germline CDR1 and CDR2: SGDLS and YYNGEE. V lost 0 bases, J lost 5 bases, and 17 bases lay in between. This CDR3 spans 16 amino acids. The CDR3 region is CASSVDPSGARETQYF. The CDR3 nucleotides read TGTGCCAGCAGCGTAGATCCTTCGGGAGCCAGGGAGACCCAGTACTTC.

This chain links TRBV24-1 with TRBJ2-7, with D possibly matching TRBD1 (5 bases). Trimming took off 5 bases at V and 5 bases at J, with 9 bases between the two ends. The CDR3 is 12 amino acids. Germline V gene lookup returns CDR1 KGHDR and CDR2 SFDVKD. The CDR3 DNA sequence: TGTGCCACCAGTGGGCAGGGCCACGAGCAGTACTTC. Protein: CATSGQGHEQYF.

This clone was counted a single time. This chain joins TRBV30 and TRBJ1-5, with 7 positions matching TRBD1. CDR1 is GTSNPN, CDR2 SVGIG, per germline (reference sequence). Trimming at V came to 3 bases and at J to 2 bases, leaving 10 bases not matched to a gene. The CDR3 contains 16 residues. CDR3 coding DNA: TGTGCCTGGAGCGCGACAGGGTCTATGGGCAATCAGCCCCAGCATTTT. Translating gives CAWSATGSMGNQPQHF. The full variable domain, in which reference TRBV30 and TRBJ1-5 provide the parts outside the CDR3, is SQTIHQWPATLVQPVGSPLSLECTVEGTSNPNLYWYRQAAGRGLQLLFYSVGIGQISSEVPQNLSASRPQDRQFILSSKKLLLSDSGFYLCAWSATGSMGNQPQHFGDGTRLSIL.

This chain links TRBV9 with TRBJ1-2; 9 nucleotides align to TRBD1. The CDR3 extends over 15 amino acids. CDR1 and CDR2 from the germline V gene are SGDLS and YYNGEE. Losses at the gene ends were 4 bases for V and 4 bases for J; bases not matched to a gene: 8. Here the CDR3 DNA reads TGTGCCAGCAGCCCCCGGACAGGGGACGGCTATGGCTACACCTTC. It translates to CASSPRTGDGYGYTF. Combining the CDR3 with reference TRBV9 and TRBJ1-2 gives the whole variable domain DSGVTQTPKHLITATGQRVTLRCSPRSGDLSVYWYQQSLDQGLQFLIQYYNGEERAKGNILERFSAQQFPDLHSELNLSSLELGDSALYFCASSPRTGDGYGYTFGSGTRLTVV.

This sequence joins TRBV5-4 and TRBJ1-2, with TRBD1 matching over 10 bases. Trimming removed 4 bases from V and 4 bases from J; junction bases left unmatched: 4. The CDR3 is made up of 14 amino acids. Germline CDR1 is SGHNT and CDR2 is YYREEE (reference sequence). CDR3 loop: CASSPGTGAYGYTF. CDR3 nucleotides: TGTGCCAGCAGCCCCGGGACAGGGGCCTATGGCTACACCTTC.

The V call is TRBV28, the J call TRBJ2-1, with 7 bases aligning to TRBD1. The CDR3 extends over 13 amino acids. J gave up 7 bases and V 6 bases, and 6 bases lay outside the gene matches. Per the germline V gene, CDR1 is MDHEN and CDR2 is SYDVKM. The CDR3 DNA reads TGTGCCAGCAGCTCAGACAGGGCGAATGAGCAGTTCTTC. Translated: CASSSDRANEQFF.

The chain employs TRBV6-4 and TRBJ1-2; 9 bases agree with TRBD1. Germline V gene sequence: CDR1 MRHNA, CDR2 SNTAGT. The CDR3 sequence is 15 residues long. Trimming took 2 bases from V and 4 from J; bases not matched to a gene: 5. CDR3 residues: CASSDGTGMAYGYTF. CDR3 in DNA: TGTGCCAGCAGTGACGGGACAGGGATGGCCTATGGCTACACCTTC.

The chain is built from TRBV21-1 and TRBJ1-1. TRBV21-1 is given as a pseudogene. The CDR3 extends over 11 amino acids. The CDR3 DNA is TGTGCCAGCAGCCCTCGCGGCGAAGCTTTCTTT. Translated: CASSPRGEAFF.

V usage is TRBV4-2 and J usage is TRBJ2-7; D is perhaps TRBD2 (5 bases). CDR3 length: 17 amino acids. CDR1 LGHNA and CDR2 YNFKEQ come from the germline V gene. V shed 0 bases and J shed 0 bases, with 15 bases lying between them. In DNA, the CDR3 is TGTGCCAGCAGCCAAGAGATAGAGGGCTCGAGCTCCTACGAGCAGTACTTC. Protein sequence: CASSQEIEGSSSYEQYF.

The chain combines TRBV27 with TRBJ1-3; weak D call: TRBD1 (5 bases). The CDR3 totals 15 residues. Germline V CDR1 and CDR2: MNHEY, SMNVEV (reference sequence). V lost 4 bases, J lost 0 bases, and 10 bases lay in between. CDR3 in DNA: TGTGCCAGCAGTTCCCCGACAGCCTCTGGAAACACCATATATTTT. Amino acid sequence: CASSSPTASGNTIYF.

This chain connects TRBV4-1 to TRBJ2-2; maybe TRBD2 (6 bases). The CDR3 is made up of 17 amino acids. Trimming left V 0 bases short and J 3 bases short, with 14 bases between. Germline V lookup: CDR1 MGHRA, CDR2 YSYEKL. The CDR3 nucleotides are TGCGCCAGCAGCCAAGATTCACGGGAGCGCGACACCGGGGAGCTGTTTTTT. This translates into CASSQDSRERDTGELFF.

This chain joins TRBV7-2 and TRBJ2-1; TRBD1 aligns across 11 bases. J gave up 9 bases and V 6 bases, and 10 bases lay outside the gene matches. The CDR3 has 15 residues. The germline V gene encodes CDR1 SGHTA and CDR2 FQGNSA. In DNA form, the CDR3 reads TGTGCCAGCAGAAGAACCGGGACAGGGGGACGTGAGCAGTTCTTC. Translated, it gives CASRRTGTGGREQFF.

The rearrangement links TRBV3-1 (or the pseudogene TRBV3-2) to TRBJ1-2; D unresolved. The germline CDR1 and CDR2 sequences are LGHDT and YNNKEL (reference sequence). With 1 base removed from V and 8 bases from J, the gap between germline ends came to 14 bases. The CDR3 extends over 14 amino acids. The DNA of the CDR3 is TGTGCCAGCAGCCAAGTGGAGAGCTCTAAAGGCTACACCTTC. Translation gives CASSQVESSKGYTF.

The V call is TRBV19, the J call TRBJ1-5, with 11 nucleotides matching TRBD1. CDR3 length: 17 amino acids. Germline CDR1 LNHDA, CDR2 SQIVND (reference sequence). The trim removed 3 bases at V and 7 bases at J, leaving 11 bases unmatched. This CDR3 is CASSMIPGQGVLQPQHF. The CDR3 DNA sequence: TGTGCCAGTAGTATGATACCGGGACAGGGGGTCCTACAGCCCCAGCATTTT.

The table lists this clone with a few counts. The rearrangement uses TRBV6-5 and TRBJ2-7, with TRBD1 identical over 12 bases. V dropped 7 bases and J dropped 4; count of bases not matched to a gene: 8. CDR3 length: 15 residues. CDR1 is MNHEY, CDR2 SVGAGI, per germline. This chain's CDR3 is CASIFGDRGRYEQYF. CDR3 DNA sequence: TGTGCCAGCATCTTCGGGGACAGGGGGCGGTACGAGCAGTACTTC.

This chain uses TRBV25-1 with TRBJ1-4; D unresolved. From germline, CDR1 is MGHDK and CDR2 SYGVNS. The CDR3 is 17 residues long. V was shortened by 1 base and J by 2 bases, with 14 bases between the two germline ends. CDR3 region: CASSEFPGGKTNEKLFF. The CDR3 DNA follows: TGTGCCAGCAGTGAATTCCCCGGAGGGAAGACTAATGAAAAACTGTTTTTT.

This chain uses TRBV4-1 with TRBJ2-7, with TRBD2 identical over 9 bases. J gave up 3 bases and V 0 bases, and 3 bases lay outside the gene matches. The CDR3 covers 15 residues. The germline gives CDR1 MGHRA, CDR2 YSYEKL. CDR3 region: CASSQDGGRDYEQYF. For the CDR3, the DNA is TGCGCCAGCAGCCAAGATGGCGGGAGGGACTACGAGCAGTACTTC.